This is a list of T cell receptor beta chains from one sample in a study of regulatory T cells in long-lasting Graves disease. TCRdb re-called the multiplex PCR reads with MiXCR, one entry per CDR3 protein. Of 240,000 or so distinct CDR3 sequences in the sample, just over 20% were seen once. This sample comprised peripheral blood mononuclear cells (PBMCs), obtained at new diagnosis, from a patient treated with antithyroid drugs. These receptors all stem from a female donor with Graves disease. Both conserved end residues are part of each CDR3. The D gene is left open where the match is weak. Only some rows state a clone size, as once, few, many or a class for expanded clones.

-,many,16,TRBJ2-2,TRBV14,CASSPMERRNTGELFF,TGTGCCAGCAGCCCCATGGAGCGGAGGAACACCGGGGAGCTGTTTTTT
TRBD1,few,16,TRBJ2-5,TRBV4-3,CASSQDLSDRVETQYF,TGCGCCAGCAGCCAAGATCTGTCGGACAGGGTAGAGACCCAGTACTTC
-,many,17,TRBJ2-1,TRBV6-2/TRBV6-3,CASSYSIQRILYNEQFF,TGTGCCAGCAGTTACTCGATTCAGCGGATCCTCTACAATGAGCAGTTCTTC
-,many,16,TRBJ1-3,TRBV11-2,CASSSNPAVSGNTIYF,TGTGCCAGCAGCTCCAACCCAGCTGTCTCTGGAAACACCATATATTTT
-,many,14,TRBJ2-1,TRBV5-1,CASSLYSDYNEQFF,TGCGCCAGCAGCTTGTACAGCGACTACAATGAGCAGTTCTTC
TRBD1,-,14,TRBJ2-7,TRBV4-1,CASSHGQDTGEQYF,TGCGCCAGCAGCCACGGACAGGATACGGGGGAGCAGTACTTC
TRBD2,many,13,TRBJ2-1,TRBV28,CAITGTSAHEQFF,TGTGCCATTACCGGGACTAGCGCCCATGAGCAGTTCTTC
-,few,11,TRBJ2-5,TRBV20-1,CSARGRETQYF,TGCAGTGCCCGGGGGAGGGAGACCCAGTACTTC
-,many,12,TRBJ1-2,TRBV24-1,CATSAGSYGYTF,TGTGCCACCAGTGCGGGATCGTATGGCTACACCTTC
TRBD2,-,17,TRBJ2-3,TRBV7-2,CASSLEGLAGGTDTQYF,TGTGCCAGCAGCTTAGAGGGACTAGCGGGGGGCACAGATACGCAGTATTTT
-,many,13,TRBJ1-4,TRBV20-1,CSALRGGQEKLFF,TGCAGTGCTCTGAGAGGGGGACAAGAAAAACTGTTTTTT
-,many,15,TRBJ1-2,TRBV5-1,CASSSFMADSYGYTF,TGCGCCAGCAGCTCATTTATGGCGGATTCCTATGGCTACACCTTC
-,many,16,TRBJ2-6,TRBV29-1,CSAQEGSALGANVLTF,TGCAGCGCCCAGGAAGGTTCGGCCCTCGGGGCCAACGTCCTGACTTTC
TRBD1,-,16,TRBJ2-5,TRBV7-9,CASSRWLGTEQETQYF,TGTGCCAGCAGCCGTTGGTTGGGGACAGAACAAGAGACCCAGTACTTC
-,many,16,TRBJ2-1,TRBV27,CASSFFGYSSYNEQFF,TGTGCCAGCAGTTTTTTCGGGTACAGCTCCTACAATGAGCAGTTCTTC
TRBD1,-,15,TRBJ1-2,TRBV5-4,CASSLVTGTNYGYTF,TGTGCCAGCAGCTTGGTGACAGGGACGAACTATGGCTACACCTTC
-,-,15,TRBJ2-7,TRBV7-2,CASSPVGTIAYEQYF,TGTGCCAGCAGCCCGGTGGGGACGATAGCCTACGAGCAGTACTTC
-,few,17,TRBJ2-1,TRBV6-5,CASSYTGRTGSYNEQFF,TGTGCCAGCAGTTACACCGGCCGGACTGGCTCCTACAATGAGCAGTTCTTC
-,many,12,TRBJ2-3,TRBV28,CASFGSSDTQYF,TGTGCCAGCTTCGGCTCGTCAGATACGCAGTATTTT
-,many,15,TRBJ2-1,TRBV20-1,CSASLSQGIHNEQFF,TGCAGTGCTAGTCTGTCCCAGGGGATTCACAATGAGCAGTTCTTC
TRBD2,-,15,TRBJ2-5,TRBV20-1,CSAHGTSGRQETQYF,TGCAGTGCTCACGGGACTAGCGGGAGACAAGAGACCCAGTACTTC
-,few,19,TRBJ2-6,TRBV4-1,CASSQDWAGARSGANVLTF,TGCGCCAGCAGCCAAGATTGGGCAGGGGCCCGCTCTGGGGCCAACGTCCTGACTTTC